What follows describes a single TCR beta chain. The antigen is not known. A read error may account for a junction end that differs from germline. 60 Vbeta and 13 Jbeta primers were used in PCR. Assay: immunoSEQ multiplex PCR; the TCRdb copy retains only in-frame clones and omits some. The sample yields over 80,000 clones, roughly 63% seen once. This specimen comes from a study of cytomegalovirus exposure and HLA in healthy donors. Study-level points and caveats: Differences between HLA loci emerged in a later analysis of TCR association rates, with DRB1 most and HLA-C fewest. Cytomegalovirus association was assigned to more than 150 TCR beta chains. Segments of the TCR beta V type were, in most cases, productive about 87% or about 30% of the time in an earlier analysis.

Germline V gene sequence: CDR1 SSHAT, CDR2 FNYEAQ (reference sequence). The CDR3 length is 16 residues. This TCR was recovered from a boy aged 5-17 years in good health and CMV-seropositive. This chain links TRBV7-7 with TRBJ2-2; tentative D call: TRBD1 (7 bases). Sequencing was performed on PBMCs. CDR3 amino acids: CASSLAAGGNTGELFF. The CDR3 DNA reads TGTGCTAGCAGCTTAGCGGCAGGGGGAAACACCGGGGAGCTGTTTTTT. The full variable domain, its missing parts supplied by reference TRBV7-7 and TRBJ2-2, is GAGVSQSPRYKVTKRGQDVTLRCDPISSHATLYWYQQALGQGPEFLTYFNYEAQPDKSGLPSDRFSAERPEGSISTLTIQRTEQRDSAMYRCASSLAAGGNTGELFFGEGSRLTVL.